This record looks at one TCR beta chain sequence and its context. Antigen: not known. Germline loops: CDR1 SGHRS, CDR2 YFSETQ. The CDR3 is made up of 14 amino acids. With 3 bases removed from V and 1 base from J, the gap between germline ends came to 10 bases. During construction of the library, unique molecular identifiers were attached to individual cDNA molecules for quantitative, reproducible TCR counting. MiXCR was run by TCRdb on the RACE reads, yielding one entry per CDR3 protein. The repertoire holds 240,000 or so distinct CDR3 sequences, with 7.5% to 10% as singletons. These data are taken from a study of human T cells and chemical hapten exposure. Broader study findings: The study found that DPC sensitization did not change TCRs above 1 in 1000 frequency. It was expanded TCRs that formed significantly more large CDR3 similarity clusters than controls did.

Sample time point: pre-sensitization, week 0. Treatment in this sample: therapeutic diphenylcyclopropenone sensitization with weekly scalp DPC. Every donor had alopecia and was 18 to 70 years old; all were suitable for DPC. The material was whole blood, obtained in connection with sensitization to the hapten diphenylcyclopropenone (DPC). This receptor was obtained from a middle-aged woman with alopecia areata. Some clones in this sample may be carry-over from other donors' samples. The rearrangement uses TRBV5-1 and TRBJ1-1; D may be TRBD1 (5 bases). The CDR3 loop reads CASSSAGQNTEAFF. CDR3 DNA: TGCGCCAGCAGCTCGGCCGGACAGAACACTGAAGCTTTCTTT.